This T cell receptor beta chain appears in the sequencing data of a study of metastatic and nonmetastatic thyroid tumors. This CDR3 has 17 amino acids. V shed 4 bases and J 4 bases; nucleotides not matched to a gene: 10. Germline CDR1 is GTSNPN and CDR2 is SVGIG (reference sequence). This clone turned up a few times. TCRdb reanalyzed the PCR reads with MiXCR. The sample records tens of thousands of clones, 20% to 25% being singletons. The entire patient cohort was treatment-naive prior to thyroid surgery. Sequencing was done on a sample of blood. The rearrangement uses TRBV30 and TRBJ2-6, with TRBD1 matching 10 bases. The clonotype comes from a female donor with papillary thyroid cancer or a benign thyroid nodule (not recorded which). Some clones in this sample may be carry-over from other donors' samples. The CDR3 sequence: CAWNTGDRGSGANVLTF. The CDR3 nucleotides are TGTGCCTGGAACACTGGGGACAGGGGTTCAGGGGCCAACGTCCTGACTTTC.